The sequence of this TCR beta chain was determined in a study of identical twins. The CDR3 has 14 residues. Trimming took 2 bases from V and 0 from J, leaving 7 bases between them. Looked up from germline, CDR1 is MNHNY and CDR2 is SVGAGI (reference sequence). Overall study results and limits: A lower insertion count was a feature of abundant cord blood beta clonotypes, with no such feature in memory repertoires. The study found excess low generation probability among twin-shared out-of-frame alpha sequences.

TCRdb re-analysed the 5' RACE reads in MiXCR, keeping a single row per CDR3 protein. The sample includes roughly 1,500,000 distinct CDR3 sequences, 32% of them seen just once. Concerning this clonotype itself: The antigen is undetermined.

The sequencing input was cord blood. The TCR was taken from a newborn girl in good health. V is TRBV6-6 and J is TRBJ1-2; unclear D gene. The chain's CDR3 is CASSYIIANYGYTF. The DNA for the CDR3 is TGTGCCAGCAGTTACATCATAGCTAACTATGGCTACACCTTC.